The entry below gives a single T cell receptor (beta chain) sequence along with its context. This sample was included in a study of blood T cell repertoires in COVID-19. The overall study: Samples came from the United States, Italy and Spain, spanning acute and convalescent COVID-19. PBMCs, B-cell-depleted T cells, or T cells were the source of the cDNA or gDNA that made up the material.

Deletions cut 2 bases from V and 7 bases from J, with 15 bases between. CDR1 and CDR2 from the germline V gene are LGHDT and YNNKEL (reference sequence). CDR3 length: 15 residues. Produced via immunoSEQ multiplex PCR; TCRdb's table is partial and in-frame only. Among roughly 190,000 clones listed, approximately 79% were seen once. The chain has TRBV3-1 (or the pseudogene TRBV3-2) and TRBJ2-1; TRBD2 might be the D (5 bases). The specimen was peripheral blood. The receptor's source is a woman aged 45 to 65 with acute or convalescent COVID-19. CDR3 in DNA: TGTGCCAGCAGCCAACGGCCGAGGTCGGGGAATGAGCAGTTCTTC. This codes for CASSQRPRSGNEQFF.